A selection of T cell receptor beta chains follows, all from one sample in a study of cytomegalovirus exposure and HLA in healthy donors. Measured with immunoSEQ multiplex PCR; TCRdb has only the in-frame clones, and not every one. The sample consists of over 200,000 clones, around 88% of them appearing once. Sample: PBMCs. Source of these receptors: a woman aged 18-29 years in good health and CMV-seronegative. Each CDR3 is given without its conserved first and last residue. D genes are given only for firm matches.

V gene: TRBV4-3; CDR3 length: 13; J gene: TRBJ2-5; D gene: TRBD1; CDR3 protein: ASSSQGGAGETQY
V gene: TRBV6-4; CDR3 length: 16; J gene: TRBJ2-7; D gene: NA; CDR3 protein: ASSDYPKAGHQTYEQY
V gene: TRBV7-9; CDR3 length: 11; J gene: TRBJ1-2; D gene: NA; CDR3 protein: SSSFEVNYGYT
V gene: TRBV7-7; CDR3 length: 14; J gene: TRBJ2-5; D gene: NA; CDR3 protein: ASSFRRQGPQETQY
V gene: TRBV7-9; CDR3 length: 13; J gene: TRBJ2-2; D gene: NA; CDR3 protein: ASSFQTAPTGELF
V gene: TRBV19; CDR3 length: 12; J gene: TRBJ1-5; D gene: TRBD1; CDR3 protein: ASTRDRGRQPQH
V gene: TRBV4-2; CDR3 length: 14; J gene: TRBJ1-2; D gene: TRBD1; CDR3 protein: ASMPWGGQGEDGYT
V gene: TRBV4-3; CDR3 length: 14; J gene: TRBJ2-3; D gene: NA; CDR3 protein: ASSQELTFSTDTQY
V gene: TRBV7-9; CDR3 length: 14; J gene: TRBJ2-1; D gene: TRBD1; CDR3 protein: ASSLPPGQGNNEQF
V gene: TRBV29-1; CDR3 length: 13; J gene: NA; D gene: NA; CDR3 protein: SVFTTGQPFYEQY
V gene: TRBV19; CDR3 length: 12; J gene: TRBJ2-7; D gene: NA; CDR3 protein: ASSIGRGAYEQY
V gene: TRBV4-3; CDR3 length: 14; J gene: TRBJ1-2; D gene: NA; CDR3 protein: ASSLTFDRHSYGYT
V gene: TRBV7-8; CDR3 length: 13; J gene: TRBJ2-7; D gene: TRBD1; CDR3 protein: ASSYDRGLSYEQY
V gene: TRBV15; CDR3 length: 13; J gene: TRBJ1-5; D gene: NA; CDR3 protein: ATSREGAPNQPQH
V gene: TRBV11-2; CDR3 length: 13; J gene: TRBJ1-4; D gene: NA; CDR3 protein: ASSLSGLLNEKLF
V gene: TRBV7-7; CDR3 length: 14; J gene: TRBJ2-1; D gene: TRBD2; CDR3 protein: ASSAYPGLADNEQF
V gene: TRBV19; CDR3 length: 14; J gene: TRBJ2-3; D gene: TRBD2; CDR3 protein: AGSMGLAGMADTQY
V gene: TRBV2; CDR3 length: 10; J gene: NA; D gene: NA; CDR3 protein: ASNGPLYEQY
V gene: TRBV11-2; CDR3 length: 17; J gene: TRBJ2-3; D gene: TRBD2; CDR3 protein: ASSLVRTSGGARPDTQY
V gene: TRBV7-2; CDR3 length: 13; J gene: TRBJ1-2; D gene: NA; CDR3 protein: ASSLVPQPVGGYT
V gene: TRBV5-6; CDR3 length: 12; J gene: TRBJ2-5; D gene: NA; CDR3 protein: ASSLVGRQETQY
V gene: TRBV21-1; CDR3 length: 13; J gene: TRBJ2-3; D gene: NA; CDR3 protein: ASSRTGTDTDTQY
V gene: TRBV7-6; CDR3 length: 12; J gene: TRBJ2-1; D gene: TRBD2; CDR3 protein: ASSLGTSSNEQF
V gene: TRBV6-5; CDR3 length: 14; J gene: TRBJ1-6; D gene: TRBD1; CDR3 protein: ASSYSRQGGNSPLH
V gene: TRBV7-9; CDR3 length: 13; J gene: TRBJ1-1; D gene: TRBD1; CDR3 protein: ASSLKGTANTEAF
V gene: TRBV6-5; CDR3 length: 12; J gene: TRBJ1-1; D gene: NA; CDR3 protein: ASTYREGNTEAF
V gene: TRBV14; CDR3 length: 13; J gene: TRBJ1-1; D gene: NA; CDR3 protein: ASSQAVWGSAEAF
V gene: TRBV19; CDR3 length: 13; J gene: TRBJ1-6; D gene: TRBD1; CDR3 protein: ASGAGTEYNSPLH
V gene: TRBV6-6; CDR3 length: 13; J gene: TRBJ1-1; D gene: TRBD1; CDR3 protein: ASSPPSGGNTEAF
V gene: TRBV20-1; CDR3 length: 8; J gene: TRBJ1-2; D gene: NA; CDR3 protein: SARDRGYT
V gene: TRBV21-1; CDR3 length: 15; J gene: TRBJ2-5; D gene: NA; CDR3 protein: ASSPQTRGSPQETQY
V gene: TRBV6-6; CDR3 length: 12; J gene: TRBJ2-7; D gene: NA; CDR3 protein: ASSYVSGTNEQY
V gene: TRBV19; CDR3 length: 14; J gene: TRBJ1-6; D gene: NA; CDR3 protein: ASSAARGRYNSPLH